These 30 T cell receptor beta chains were all obtained from the same sample, sequenced in a study of T cells in Graves' hyperthyroidism and ophthalmopathy. The CDR3 regions of TCR beta were amplified from RNA transcripts. The TCR CDR3 was amplified in a first-round RT-PCR using the HTBI primer set. TCRdb redid the calling of the multiplex PCR reads with MiXCR, one entry per CDR3 protein. The table shows about 340,000 distinct CDR3 sequences, with 20% to 25% occurring only once. The sequenced sample was blood. These receptor sequences come from a woman in her 50s with Graves' hyperthyroidism.

This clonotype showed up just a few times. This chain joins TRBV11-3 and TRBJ2-4; D may be TRBD2 (6 bases). The V gene lost 4 bases and the J gene lost 12 bases, with 13 bases spanning the gap. This CDR3 comprises 12 residues. Germline values: CDR1 SGHNT, CDR2 YENEEA. In nucleotides, the CDR3 is TGTGCCAGCAGCTCTGGGGGGAGTGCTCAGTACTTC. Its protein is CASSSGGSAQYF.

This clonotype appeared many times. The chain joins TRBV5-1 to TRBJ2-2; TRBD2 is a possible D gene (5 bases). CDR3 length: 16 amino acids. Trimming shortened V by 3 bases and J by 2 bases, and 14 bases separated the two germline ends. Germline assignment: CDR1 SGHRS and CDR2 YFSETQ. The CDR3: CASSYGLAQNTGELFF. In DNA, the CDR3 is TGCGCCAGCAGCTACGGGCTAGCCCAAAACACCGGGGAGCTGTTTTTT.

This clonotype was detected only a few times. The chain joins TRBV5-5 to TRBJ1-5; TRBD1 aligns across 7 bases. Losses at the gene ends were 1 base for V and 2 bases for J; bases not matched to a gene: 6. CDR1 and CDR2 from the germline V gene are SGHKS and YYEKEE (reference sequence). This CDR3 is 16 amino acids long. CDR3 region: CASSLYGRGGNQPQHF. DNA of the CDR3: TGTGCCAGCAGCTTGTATGGCAGGGGGGGCAATCAGCCCCAGCATTTT. Full variable domain (outside the CDR3, taken from reference TRBV5-5 and TRBJ1-5): DAGVTQSPTHLIKTRGQQVTLRCSPISGHKSVSWYQQVLGQGPQFIFQYYEKEERGRGNFPDRFSARQFPNYSSELNVNALLLGDSALYLCASSLYGRGGNQPQHFGDGTRLSIL.

This sequence joins TRBV7-9 and TRBJ2-7, with 9 bases identical to TRBD1. This CDR3 contains 15 residues. CDR1 and CDR2 from the germline V gene are SEHNR and FQNEAQ (reference sequence). The V and J ends lost 8 bases and 4 bases, in that order; junction bases with no gene match: 12. DNA for the CDR3: TGTGCCAGCGGAAGACCGGGACAGGGTAAATACGAGCAGTACTTC. This gives the protein CASGRPGQGKYEQYF.

The chain combines TRBV7-9 with TRBJ2-5; D is undetermined. The ends were cut back, 5 bases at V and 9 bases at J, with 16 bases in the middle. This CDR3 is 13 amino acids long. Germline values: CDR1 SEHNR, CDR2 FQNEAQ (reference sequence). This chain's CDR3 is CASSQTILGSQYF. The CDR3 DNA sequence: TGTGCCAGCAGCCAAACTATCTTGGGGTCCCAGTACTTC.

This clonotype has a count of ten or more. This chain uses TRBV3-1 with TRBJ1-5; D gene ambiguous. Germline CDR1 LGHDT, CDR2 YNNKEL (reference sequence). Trimming removed 4 bases at V and 5 bases at J, with 9 bases between. This CDR3 has 13 residues. The chain's CDR3 is CASSLGWDQPQHF. The CDR3, as DNA: TGTGCCAGCAGCCTTGGGTGGGATCAGCCCCAGCATTTT. The full variable domain, its missing parts supplied by reference TRBV3-1 and TRBJ1-5, is DTAVSQTPKYLVTQMGNDKSIKCEQNLGHDTMYWYKQDSKKFLKIMFSYNNKELIINETVPNRFSPKSPDKAHLNLHINSLELGDSAVYFCASSLGWDQPQHFGDGTRLSIL.

In its sample, this clonotype was seen many times. The gene calls are TRBV3-1 and TRBJ1-2; maybe TRBD1 (6 bases). The V gene lost 2 bases and the J gene lost 3 bases, with 19 bases spanning the gap. The germline V gene encodes CDR1 LGHDT and CDR2 YNNKEL (reference sequence). This CDR3 has 17 amino acids. The DNA of the CDR3 is TGTGCCAGCAGCCAACCACCTCAACGGGGGCTGGACTATGGCTACACCTTC. Translating it yields CASSQPPQRGLDYGYTF.

This chain connects TRBV20-1 to TRBJ2-3; D unresolved. The CDR3 consists of 15 residues. Per the germline V gene, CDR1 is DFQATT and CDR2 is SNEGSKA (reference sequence). V was pared by 5 bases and J by 1 base, with 16 bases between. The CDR3 coding sequence is TGCAGTGCTCCCCCGGCCCGTAGGGGCACAGATACGCAGTATTTT. Translating it yields CSAPPARRGTDTQYF.

In this sample, this clonotype turned up many times. This chain uses TRBV7-3 with TRBJ2-2; D not resolved. CDR1 is SGHTA, CDR2 FQGTGA, per germline. Trimming shortened V by 1 base and J by 6 bases, and 3 bases separated the two germline ends. The CDR3 sequence is 12 residues long. CDR3 region: CASSLMAGELFF. The CDR3 region has the DNA TGTGCCAGCAGCTTAATGGCCGGGGAGCTGTTTTTT.

In this sample, this clonotype turned up many times. The V and J genes are TRBV7-8 and TRBJ2-2; no reliable D call. This CDR3 spans 15 amino acids. Trimming shortened V by 6 bases and J by 4 bases, and 15 bases separated the two germline ends. Germline lookup yields CDR1 SGHVS and CDR2 FQNEAQ. CDR3 loop: CASRGTVSGTGELFF. The CDR3 DNA sequence: TGTGCCAGCAGGGGTACGGTCTCGGGCACCGGGGAGCTGTTTTTT.

There are many counts of this clonotype. The chain carries TRBV12-3 or TRBV12-4 and TRBJ2-5; TRBD2 aligns across 14 bases. This CDR3 has 18 residues. J gave up 5 bases and V 2 bases, and 10 bases lay outside the gene matches. CDR3 DNA sequence: TGTGCCAGCAGTTTAACACGGACTAGCGGGGGGCTTGGGGAGACCCAGTACTTC. Translation: CASSLTRTSGGLGETQYF.

This clonotype was counted a few times. The chain couples TRBV28 to TRBJ2-7; tentatively, D is TRBD2 (5 bases). Germline values: CDR1 MDHEN, CDR2 SYDVKM. CDR3 length equals 15 residues. V was trimmed by 6 bases and J by 3 bases, leaving 18 bases between them. CDR3 sequence: CASSHPYWAGYEQYF. The CDR3 coding sequence is TGTGCCAGCAGCCACCCCTACTGGGCGGGCTACGAGCAGTACTTC.

This clonotype showed up just a few times. This rearrangement joins TRBV2 to TRBJ1-2, with 8 bases fitting TRBD1. CDR3 length equals 13 residues. Losses at the gene ends were 6 bases for V and 7 bases for J; bases not matched to a gene: 7. The germline V gene encodes CDR1 SNHLY and CDR2 FYNNEI. For the CDR3, the DNA is TGTGCCAGCAGAGGACAGGGTCTGGGTGGCTACACCTTC. This sequence encodes CASRGQGLGGYTF.

In its sample, this clonotype was seen many times. J is TRBJ1-1 and V is TRBV20-1; D is unclear. This CDR3 is 11 amino acids long. Trimming took off 6 bases at V and 3 bases at J, with 8 bases between the two ends. The V gene's germline CDR1 is DFQATT and CDR2 SNEGSKA (reference sequence). The CDR3 here is CSAPLDTEAFF. CDR3 in DNA: TGCAGTGCCCCACTAGACACTGAAGCTTTCTTT.

This clonotype was recorded at least ten times. The CDR3 protein is CASNVVAGRNEQFF. DNA of the CDR3: TGTGCCAGCAATGTGGTAGCGGGGCGCAATGAGCAGTTCTTC. This chain joins TRBV2 and TRBJ2-1; 8 bases line up with TRBD2. The CDR3 contains 14 residues. Per the germline V gene, CDR1 is SNHLY and CDR2 is FYNNEI. J gave up 6 bases and V 7 bases, and 8 bases lay outside the gene matches.

The V gene is TRBV10-3, the J gene TRBJ2-5, with D possibly being TRBD2 (6 bases). There are 14 residues in the CDR3. Trimming shortened V by 8 bases and J by 3 bases, and 16 bases separated the two germline ends. Germline V gene data show CDR1 as ENHRY and CDR2 as SYGVKD. CDR3 in DNA: TGTGCCATCGCCGGAGGGACGGGAGAAGAGACCCAGTACTTC. Translating it yields CAIAGGTGEETQYF.

The chain carries TRBV4-2 and TRBJ2-3; TRBD2 matches at 8 bases. V was clipped by 2 bases and J by 1 base; unmatched bases: 5. The CDR3 has 16 amino acids. Per germline, CDR1 LGHNA and CDR2 YNFKEQ. This CDR3 reads CASSQRAGVGTDTQYF. CDR3 nucleotides: TGTGCCAGCAGCCAACGAGCGGGAGTTGGCACAGATACGCAGTATTTT.

This clonotype turned up a few times. V gene TRBV9 combines with J gene TRBJ2-2; 7 bases line up with TRBD2. The germline gives CDR1 SGDLS, CDR2 YYNGEE. This CDR3 is 16 amino acids long. V was pared by 3 bases and J by 4 bases, with 9 bases of the junction left unmatched. The CDR3 DNA follows: TGTGCCAGCAGCGGGGGACTAACGGGAGTCACCGGGGAGCTGTTTTTT. Encoded protein: CASSGGLTGVTGELFF.

In its sample, this clonotype was seen a few times. The chain uses TRBV11-1 and TRBJ2-7; 9 bases match TRBD1. CDR3 length: 15 amino acids. The germline V gene has CDR1 SGHAT and CDR2 FQDESV (reference sequence). J gave up 5 bases and V 3 bases, and 8 bases lay outside the gene matches. Here the CDR3 reads CASSFRVNRGHEQYF. As DNA, the CDR3 is TGTGCCAGCAGCTTTCGGGTTAACAGGGGGCACGAGCAGTACTTC.

V and J are TRBV5-1 and TRBJ1-5; 7 bases match TRBD1. The CDR3 totals 15 residues. CDR1 is SGHRS, CDR2 YFSETQ, per germline. The V segment lost 0 bases and the J segment 6 bases; nucleotides outside the gene matches: 6. CDR3 protein: CASSLEGANSQPQHF. The CDR3 DNA sequence: TGCGCCAGCAGCTTGGAGGGGGCAAATAGTCAGCCCCAGCATTTT.

Regarding this clonotype: With a much larger clone just one base away, this may be a read error. This chain links TRBV7-9 with TRBJ2-3, with D perhaps TRBD1 (6 bases). CDR1 is SEHNR and CDR2 is FQNEAQ in the germline V gene (reference sequence). Trimming took 8 bases from V and 0 from J, leaving 18 bases between them. The CDR3 contains 16 residues. The CDR3 loop is CASGSTRTASTDTQYF. The CDR3 nucleotides are TGTGCCAGCGGCTCAACGCGGACAGCTAGCACAGATACGCAGTATTTT.

This clonotype was counted at least ten times. This rearrangement joins TRBV7-8 to TRBJ1-6; TRBD1 is a possible D gene (5 bases). The CDR3 is 13 amino acids. Germline values: CDR1 SGHVS, CDR2 FQNEAQ. V lost 6 bases, J lost 10 bases, and 13 bases lay in between. In DNA, the CDR3 is TGTGCCAGCAGAGAGGGGCTTAACTCACCCCTCCACTTT. Its protein product is CASREGLNSPLHF.

This clonotype has at least ten counts. V gene TRBV3-1 combines with J gene TRBJ1-1; tentative D call: TRBD1 (6 bases). Trimming took 1 base from V and 3 from J, leaving 12 bases between them. Germline V gene data show CDR1 as LGHDT and CDR2 as YNNKEL (reference sequence). The CDR3 is 15 residues long. CDR3 coding DNA: TGTGCCAGCAGCCAAGTACAGGGATTAGACACTGAAGCTTTCTTT. Protein: CASSQVQGLDTEAFF.

This chain uses TRBV12-3 or TRBV12-4 with TRBJ1-2, with 8 bases identical to TRBD1. V shed 7 bases, J shed 4 bases, and the junction held 8 bases outside the gene matches. This CDR3 contains 14 residues. The CDR3 DNA reads as TGTGCCAGCACCACCGGGACAGGTTCCTATGGCTACACCTTC. It is translated as CASTTGTGSYGYTF.

A few counts support this clonotype. Possible read error: a much larger clone is one base away. The genes are TRBV3-1 and TRBJ2-3; D uncertain. In germline, CDR1 is LGHDT, CDR2 YNNKEL (reference sequence). V was pared by 4 bases and J by 5 bases, with 10 bases between. The CDR3 sequence is 13 residues long. The CDR3 sequence is CASSRSSEDTQYF. The CDR3 DNA reads TGTGCCAGCAGCCGGAGCTCGGAAGATACGCAGTATTTT.

This clonotype was recorded at least ten times. The rearrangement links TRBV12-3 or TRBV12-4 to TRBJ1-3; no firm D call. The CDR3 length is 11 residues. Trimming took 4 bases from V and 6 from J, leaving 4 bases between them. The CDR3 DNA reads TGTGCCAGCAGTTCGACAAACACCATATATTTT. This codes for CASSSTNTIYF.

This clonotype has more than one count but fewer than ten. The chain carries TRBV4-2 and TRBJ2-3; 9 positions match TRBD1. The CDR3 sequence is 19 residues long. Germline CDR1 and CDR2: LGHNA and YNFKEQ. Unmatched junction bases numbered 14, after V lost 1 base and J lost 3 bases. CDR3 bases: TGTGCCAGCAGCCAAGGCTCAGCGCCCGGGACAGGGATTACAGATACGCAGTATTTT. Protein: CASSQGSAPGTGITDTQYF.

This clonotype was counted many times. This chain links TRBV12-3 or TRBV12-4 with TRBJ2-1; TRBD2 aligns across 8 bases. The CDR3 has 15 amino acids. The ends lost 1 base at V and 9 bases at J; junction bases unmatched: 8. The CDR3 is CASSLGGTRTSEQFF. For the CDR3, the DNA is TGTGCCAGCAGTTTAGGCGGGACTAGAACAAGTGAGCAGTTCTTC.

This clonotype was picked up many times. V is TRBV15 and J is TRBJ1-2, with D tentatively TRBD1 (5 bases). V was cut by 0 bases and J by 4 bases, with 12 bases left in between. The CDR3 has 15 amino acids. The germline V gene encodes CDR1 LNHNV and CDR2 YYDKDF (reference sequence). In DNA, the CDR3 is TGTGCCACCAGCAGAGATAGACCAGGGTTCTATGGCTACACCTTC. It translates to CATSRDRPGFYGYTF.

This clonotype has just a few counts. The rearrangement joins TRBV18 to TRBJ1-1, with D possibly matching TRBD1 (5 bases). The CDR3 has 12 amino acids. The germline CDR1 and CDR2 sequences are KGHSH and LQKENI. V lost 4 bases and J lost 6, with 9 bases in between. This CDR3 reads CASSRWGAEAFF. DNA for the CDR3: TGTGCCAGCTCACGGTGGGGGGCTGAAGCTTTCTTT. Filled out from reference TRBV18 and TRBJ1-1, the complete variable domain reads NAGVMQNPRHLVRRRGQEARLRCSPMKGHSHVYWYRQLPEEGLKFMVYLQKENIIDESGMPKERFSAEFPKEGPSILRIQQVVRGDSAAYFCASSRWGAEAFFGQGTRLTVV.